This T cell receptor (beta chain) was sequenced in a study of blood T cell repertoires in COVID-19. Background on the study: Collection of acute and convalescent COVID-19 samples took place in the United States, Italy and Spain.

The CDR3 consists of 13 residues. The germline V gene encodes CDR1 SEHNR and CDR2 FQNEAQ (reference sequence). J was trimmed by 4 bases and V by 4 bases; bases with no gene match: 2. As processed by the authors: The assay estimated nucleated cells by amplifying reference gene primers. The assay was immunoSEQ multiplex PCR, and TCRdb's table has in-frame clones only and misses some. Clone size and V and J calls were adopted from that table, with D and trimming inferred from the DNA. Here the sample spans some 300,000 clones, approximately 86% being singletons. The sequenced material came from peripheral blood. This clonotype originated in a man aged 65 to 85 with acute or convalescent COVID-19. The V and J genes are TRBV7-9 and TRBJ2-5; TRBD1 agrees at 8 bases. The CDR3 region is CASSSTGGETQYF. The DNA of the CDR3 is TGTGCCAGCAGCTCCACAGGGGGAGAGACCCAGTACTTC.